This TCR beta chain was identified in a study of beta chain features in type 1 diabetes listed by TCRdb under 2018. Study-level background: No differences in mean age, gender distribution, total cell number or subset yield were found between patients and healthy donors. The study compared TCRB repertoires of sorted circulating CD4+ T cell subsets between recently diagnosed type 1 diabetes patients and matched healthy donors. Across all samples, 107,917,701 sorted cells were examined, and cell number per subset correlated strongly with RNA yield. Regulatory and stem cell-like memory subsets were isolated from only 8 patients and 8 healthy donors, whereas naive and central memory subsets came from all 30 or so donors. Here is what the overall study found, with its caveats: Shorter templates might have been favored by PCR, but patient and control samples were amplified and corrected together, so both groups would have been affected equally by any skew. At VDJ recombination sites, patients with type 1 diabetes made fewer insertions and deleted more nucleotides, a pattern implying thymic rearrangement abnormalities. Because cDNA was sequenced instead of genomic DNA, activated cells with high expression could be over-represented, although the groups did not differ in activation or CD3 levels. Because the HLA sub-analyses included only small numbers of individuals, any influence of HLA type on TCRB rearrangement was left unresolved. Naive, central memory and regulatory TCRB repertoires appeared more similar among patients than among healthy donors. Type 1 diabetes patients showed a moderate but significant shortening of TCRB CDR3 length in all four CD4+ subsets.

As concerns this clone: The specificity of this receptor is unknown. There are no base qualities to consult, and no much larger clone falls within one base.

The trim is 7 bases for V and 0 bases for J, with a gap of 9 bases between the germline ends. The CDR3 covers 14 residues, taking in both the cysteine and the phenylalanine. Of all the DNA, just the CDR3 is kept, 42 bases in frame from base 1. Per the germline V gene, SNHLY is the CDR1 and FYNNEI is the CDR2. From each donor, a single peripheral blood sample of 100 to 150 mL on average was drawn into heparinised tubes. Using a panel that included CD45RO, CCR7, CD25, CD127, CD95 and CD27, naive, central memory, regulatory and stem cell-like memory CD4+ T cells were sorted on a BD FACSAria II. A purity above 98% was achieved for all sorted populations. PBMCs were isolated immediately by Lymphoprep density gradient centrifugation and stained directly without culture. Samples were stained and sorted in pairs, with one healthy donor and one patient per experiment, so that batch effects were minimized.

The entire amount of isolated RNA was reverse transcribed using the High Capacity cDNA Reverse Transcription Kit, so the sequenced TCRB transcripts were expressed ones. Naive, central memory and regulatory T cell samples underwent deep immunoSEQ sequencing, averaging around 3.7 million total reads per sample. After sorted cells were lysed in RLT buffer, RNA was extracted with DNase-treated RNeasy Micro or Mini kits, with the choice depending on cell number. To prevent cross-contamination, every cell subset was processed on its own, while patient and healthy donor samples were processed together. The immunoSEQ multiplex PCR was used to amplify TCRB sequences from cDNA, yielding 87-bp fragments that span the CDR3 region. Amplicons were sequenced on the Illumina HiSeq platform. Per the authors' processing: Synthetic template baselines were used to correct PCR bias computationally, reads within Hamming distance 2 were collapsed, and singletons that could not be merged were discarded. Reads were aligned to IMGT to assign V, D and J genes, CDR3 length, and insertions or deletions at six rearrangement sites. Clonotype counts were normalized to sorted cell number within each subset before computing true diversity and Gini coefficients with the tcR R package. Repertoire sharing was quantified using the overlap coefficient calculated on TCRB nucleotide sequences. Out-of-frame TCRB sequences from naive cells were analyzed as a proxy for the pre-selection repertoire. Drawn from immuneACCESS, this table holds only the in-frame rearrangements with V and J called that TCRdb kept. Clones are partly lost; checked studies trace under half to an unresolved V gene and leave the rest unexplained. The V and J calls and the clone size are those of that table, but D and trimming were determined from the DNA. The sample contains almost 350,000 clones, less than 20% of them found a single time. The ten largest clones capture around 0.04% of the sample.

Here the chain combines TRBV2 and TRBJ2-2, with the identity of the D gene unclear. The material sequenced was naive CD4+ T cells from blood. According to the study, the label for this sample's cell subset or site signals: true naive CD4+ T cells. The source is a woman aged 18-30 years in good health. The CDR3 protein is CASTPVANTGELFF. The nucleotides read TGTGCCAGCACCCCGGTGGCGAACACCGGGGAGCTGTTTTTT.